Listed below are T cell receptor beta chains from one sample, sequenced in a study of blood T cells in healthy people across ages. TCRdb fed the 5' RACE reads into MiXCR, producing one record per CDR3 protein. The sample consists of 1.5 million to 1.9 million distinct CDR3 sequences, approximately 42% of them appearing once. The sequenced sample consisted of blood. These TCRs come from a woman aged 18-35 years in good health. Both conserved end residues are part of each CDR3. Each record gives: D gene, J gene, V gene, clone size, CDR3 DNA, CDR3 protein. A D gene is named only where the DNA matches it firmly. Size is omitted from some rows. Given values are once, few, many or a class for expanded clones.

D: .; J: TRBJ2-3; V: TRBV28; size: .; DNA: TGTGCCAGCAGTGGGGTTTTGGCAGATACGCAGTATTTT; CDR3: CASSGVLADTQYF
D: .; J: TRBJ2-2; V: TRBV7-2; size: .; DNA: TGTGCCAGCAGCTTCCGGGACCCTACTGCCGGGGAGCTGTTTTTT; CDR3: CASSFRDPTAGELFF
D: TRBD2; J: TRBJ2-7; V: TRBV15; size: few; DNA: TGTGCCACCAGCCTTCATCGACTAGCATCCTACAATGAGCAGTACTTC; CDR3: CATSLHRLASYNEQYF
D: .; J: TRBJ1-2; V: TRBV10-3; size: few; DNA: TGTGCCATCAGTGAGAATGACAGACCGTATGGCTACACCTTC; CDR3: CAISENDRPYGYTF
D: .; J: TRBJ2-7; V: TRBV7-2; size: .; DNA: TGTGCCAGCAGCCCCTACGACAGATTCTACGAGCAGTACTTC; CDR3: CASSPYDRFYEQYF
D: TRBD2; J: TRBJ2-1; V: TRBV7-9; size: .; DNA: TGTGCCAGCAGCCCTCCCGGCGTGATAGCGGGAGGCAATGAGCAGTTCTTC; CDR3: CASSPPGVIAGGNEQFF
D: .; J: TRBJ1-2; V: TRBV7-6; size: .; DNA: TGTGCCAGCAGCTTAGTGGCGGCCGCTAACTATGGCTACACCTTC; CDR3: CASSLVAAANYGYTF
D: TRBD1; J: TRBJ2-6; V: TRBV27; size: once; DNA: TGTGCCAGCAGGTCGAGCTACAGGGGCTCTGGGGCCAACGTCCTGACTTTC; CDR3: CASRSSYRGSGANVLTF
D: .; J: TRBJ1-1; V: TRBV2; size: few; DNA: TGTGCCAGCACGAGGGAACTTATGGCTTTCTTT; CDR3: CASTRELMAFF
D: TRBD2; J: TRBJ2-5; V: TRBV25-1; size: few; DNA: TGTGCCAGCAGTGAATCCGGGACTAGCGGGGAGACCCAGTACTTC; CDR3: CASSESGTSGETQYF
D: .; J: TRBJ1-6; V: TRBV20-1; size: few; DNA: TGCAGTGCTAGAGATGTTTTCAATTCACCCCTCCACTTT; CDR3: CSARDVFNSPLHF
D: .; J: TRBJ2-7; V: TRBV29-1; size: .; DNA: TGCAGCGCCTTCGAGACCTCCTACAATGAGCAGTACTTC; CDR3: CSAFETSYNEQYF
D: TRBD1; J: TRBJ1-2; V: TRBV29-1; size: .; DNA: TGCAGCGTTTTCGAAGGGGGCGCTGGCTACACCTTC; CDR3: CSVFEGGAGYTF
D: TRBD2; J: TRBJ2-4; V: TRBV25-1; size: few; DNA: TGTGCCAGCAGTGAATCTGGCGGGAGTGACAAAAACATTCAGTACTTC; CDR3: CASSESGGSDKNIQYF
D: TRBD2; J: TRBJ2-7; V: TRBV13; size: .; DNA: TGTGCCAGCAGCTTGGGACTAGCGCTCAATGAGCAGTACTTC; CDR3: CASSLGLALNEQYF
D: .; J: TRBJ2-7; V: TRBV7-9; size: .; DNA: TGTGCCAGCAGCTTCGCATGGGGATCCTACGAGCAGTACTTC; CDR3: CASSFAWGSYEQYF
D: .; J: TRBJ2-1; V: TRBV7-2; size: .; DNA: TGTGCCAGCAGCTTTCAGTCGGGTTTACCGTTCTTC; CDR3: CASSFQSGLPFF
D: TRBD1; J: TRBJ1-2; V: TRBV12-3/TRBV12-4; size: .; DNA: TGTGCCGGCAGTTCGGGACAGTTTCGGTACTATGGCTACACCTTC; CDR3: CAGSSGQFRYYGYTF
D: .; J: TRBJ1-4; V: TRBV28; size: .; DNA: TGTGCCAGCGCACGGGTCAGTCCGGGAACAGTGATCGGAAAACTGTTTTTT; CDR3: CASARVSPGTVIGKLFF
D: TRBD1; J: TRBJ2-1; V: TRBV19; size: .; DNA: TGTGCCACGAAGCCGGGACAGGGGGTTTATGAGCAGTTCTTC; CDR3: CATKPGQGVYEQFF
D: TRBD2; J: TRBJ2-1; V: TRBV4-1; size: .; DNA: TGCGCCAGCAGCCAAGATGCTTCTAGCGGGAGCTCCTACAATGAGCAGTTCTTC; CDR3: CASSQDASSGSSYNEQFF
D: .; J: TRBJ2-3; V: TRBV27; size: .; DNA: TGTGCCAGCAGTTTTTTCAGGGGAGCGTCCGTGGATACGCAGTATTTT; CDR3: CASSFFRGASVDTQYF
D: .; J: TRBJ1-5; V: TRBV10-2; size: many; DNA: TGCGCCAGCAGTGGACAGCTTAATCAGCCCCAGCATTTT; CDR3: CASSGQLNQPQHF
D: .; J: TRBJ2-5; V: TRBV30; size: .; DNA: TGTGCCTGGAGTAACTATCAAGAGACCCAGTACTTC; CDR3: CAWSNYQETQYF
D: .; J: TRBJ2-5; V: TRBV28; size: .; DNA: TGTGCCAGCCCTCATGAAGAGACCCAGTACTTC; CDR3: CASPHEETQYF
D: .; J: TRBJ1-4; V: TRBV18; size: .; DNA: TGTGCCAGCTCACCACGGGAGTGTGAAAAACTGTTTTTT; CDR3: CASSPRECEKLFF
D: .; J: TRBJ2-1; V: TRBV12-5; size: few; DNA: TGTGCTAGTGGTTCGACAGAACTAGGGGGGAGACAGTTCTTC; CDR3: CASGSTELGGRQFF
D: TRBD2; J: TRBJ2-1; V: TRBV24-1; size: .; DNA: TGTGCCACCAGTGATCGACTAGCGGGAGGCTGGGATGAGCAGTTCTTC; CDR3: CATSDRLAGGWDEQFF
D: .; J: TRBJ2-3; V: TRBV7-2; size: few; DNA: TGTGCCAGCAGCTTAGAGGGTCACGGCACAGATACGCAGTATTTT; CDR3: CASSLEGHGTDTQYF
D: .; J: TRBJ1-5; V: TRBV6-6; size: .; DNA: TGTGCCAGCAGTTACATCTCCCAGCCCCAGCATTTT; CDR3: CASSYISQPQHF
D: TRBD2; J: TRBJ2-7; V: TRBV11-2; size: few; DNA: TGTGCCAGCAGCTTAGTTCCTAGCGGGAGCTACGAGCAGTACTTC; CDR3: CASSLVPSGSYEQYF
D: .; J: TRBJ2-5; V: TRBV25-1; size: .; DNA: TGTGCCAGCAGTCCGCCCACTGGAACCCAAGAGACCCAGTACTTC; CDR3: CASSPPTGTQETQYF
D: .; J: TRBJ2-7; V: TRBV6-2/TRBV6-3; size: few; DNA: TGTGCCAGCAGAGTCAACTCCTACGAGCAGTACTTC; CDR3: CASRVNSYEQYF
D: .; J: TRBJ2-3; V: TRBV5-1; size: few; DNA: TGCGCCAGCAGCTTGGATAGTAGACTTGGCACAGATACGCAGTATTTT; CDR3: CASSLDSRLGTDTQYF
D: .; J: TRBJ2-1; V: TRBV7-2; size: few; DNA: TGTGCCAGCGGAGGGGGAGGGTCCTACAATGAGCAGTTCTTC; CDR3: CASGGGGSYNEQFF
D: .; J: TRBJ2-5; V: TRBV6-5; size: .; DNA: TGTGCCAGCAGTTATTTTTTGGGCCAAGAGACCCAGTACTTC; CDR3: CASSYFLGQETQYF
D: .; J: TRBJ2-7; V: TRBV2; size: .; DNA: TGTGCCAGCAGTGGCGGGTTCCCCGAGGACGAGCAGTACTTC; CDR3: CASSGGFPEDEQYF
D: .; J: TRBJ2-1; V: TRBV20-1; size: .; DNA: TGCAGTGCCTCGGGTCAACCTGTTGCTGAGCAGTTCTTC; CDR3: CSASGQPVAEQFF
D: TRBD2; J: TRBJ2-1; V: TRBV29-1; size: many; DNA: TGCAGCGCTATACTAGCGGGGGGCTACAATGAGCAGTTCTTC; CDR3: CSAILAGGYNEQFF
D: TRBD1; J: TRBJ1-1; V: TRBV29-1; size: .; DNA: TGCAGCGTTGAAGTAGTACAGGGGGGATCTGAAGCTTTCTTT; CDR3: CSVEVVQGGSEAFF
D: TRBD1; J: TRBJ2-7; V: TRBV7-2; size: .; DNA: TGTGCCAGCATCCTCATTGGGTGGGACAGGGATTCGAACGAGCAGTACTTC; CDR3: CASILIGWDRDSNEQYF
D: .; J: TRBJ2-3; V: TRBV9; size: few; DNA: TGTGCCAGCAGCGTAGGACTGCTGGGAACAGATACGCAGTATTTT; CDR3: CASSVGLLGTDTQYF
D: .; J: TRBJ1-1; V: TRBV10-3; size: .; DNA: TGTGCCATCAGCCGCACAGGGAAGAACACTGAAGCTTTCTTT; CDR3: CAISRTGKNTEAFF
D: .; J: TRBJ1-1; V: TRBV2; size: once; DNA: TGTGCCAGCAGTGAATACGCTGAAGCTTTCTTT; CDR3: CASSEYAEAFF
D: .; J: TRBJ1-2; V: TRBV20-1; size: .; DNA: TGCAGTGCTAGACCCATAGGTATTCCCTATGGCTACACCTTC; CDR3: CSARPIGIPYGYTF
D: .; J: TRBJ2-7; V: TRBV29-1; size: .; DNA: TGCAGCGTTGGGGGAGAACAGGGTTACTACGAGCAGTACTTC; CDR3: CSVGGEQGYYEQYF
D: .; J: TRBJ1-1; V: TRBV5-1; size: .; DNA: TGCGCCAGCAGTGACGGACACGGGGCAAAAGCTTTCTTT; CDR3: CASSDGHGAKAFF
D: .; J: TRBJ2-7; V: TRBV4-3; size: few; DNA: TGCGCCAGCAGCCAAGATAATAAGGGGTATCCCTCCTACGAGCAGTACTTC; CDR3: CASSQDNKGYPSYEQYF
D: .; J: TRBJ2-1; V: TRBV5-5; size: .; DNA: TGTGCCAGCAGCTTGGGGCAGGATGGACGTACGAATGAGCAGTTCTTC; CDR3: CASSLGQDGRTNEQFF
D: TRBD1; J: TRBJ1-2; V: TRBV4-3; size: .; DNA: TGCGCCAGCAGCCAAGAAGGCACGCGACAGGGCACTAACTATGGCTACACCTTC; CDR3: CASSQEGTRQGTNYGYTF
D: TRBD2; J: TRBJ2-1; V: TRBV7-2; size: .; DNA: TGTGCCAGCAGCTTACCTAGCGGGAGGTTTCATTACAATGAGCAGTTCTTC; CDR3: CASSLPSGRFHYNEQFF
D: .; J: TRBJ2-5; V: TRBV7-9; size: .; DNA: TGTGCCAGCACTACCGGCGGCAGGGGCTCGCTTGAGCAGTACTTC; CDR3: CASTTGGRGSLEQYF
D: .; J: TRBJ2-5; V: TRBV29-1; size: .; DNA: TGCAGCGTTGTGAGTGTGAGACTAGAAGCAGGCCAGTACTTC; CDR3: CSVVSVRLEAGQYF
D: .; J: TRBJ2-2; V: TRBV7-9; size: .; DNA: TGTGCCAGCAGCTTAGATGGAAGGCCCACCGGGGAGCTGTTTTTT; CDR3: CASSLDGRPTGELFF
D: .; J: TRBJ1-1; V: TRBV5-1; size: few; DNA: TGCGCCAGCAGCTACGTATTGGGGGGCACTGAAGCTTTCTTT; CDR3: CASSYVLGGTEAFF